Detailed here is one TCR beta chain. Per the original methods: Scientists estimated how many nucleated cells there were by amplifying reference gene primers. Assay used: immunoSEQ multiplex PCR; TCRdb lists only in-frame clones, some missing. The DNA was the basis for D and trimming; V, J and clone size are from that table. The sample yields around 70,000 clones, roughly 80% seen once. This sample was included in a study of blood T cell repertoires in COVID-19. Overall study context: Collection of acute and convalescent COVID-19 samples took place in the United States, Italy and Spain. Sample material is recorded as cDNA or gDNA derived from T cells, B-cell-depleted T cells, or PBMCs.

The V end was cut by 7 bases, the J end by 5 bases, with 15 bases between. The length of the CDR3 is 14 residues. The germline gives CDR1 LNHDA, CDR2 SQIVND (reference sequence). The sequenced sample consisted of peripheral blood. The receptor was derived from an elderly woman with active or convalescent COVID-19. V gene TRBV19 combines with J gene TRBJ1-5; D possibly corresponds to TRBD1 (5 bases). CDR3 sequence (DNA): TGTGCCAGTACAAACAGGAATCTTTATCAGCCCCAGCATTTT. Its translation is CASTNRNLYQPQHF.